This passage covers 21 T cell receptor beta chains from one sample sequenced in a study of T cell clones after liver transplantation. Sequencing used immunoSEQ multiplex PCR; TCRdb keeps in-frame clones, though not all of them. The profile covers approximately 100,000 clones, with around 80% appearing a single time and less than 3% taken by the ten largest. The sample was CD4+ T cells from blood, taken 47 months after liver transplant. All receptors come from a human patient who received a liver transplant. Some T cells may be the graft donor's.

The chain has TRBV5-4 and TRBJ1-1, with TRBD1 as a possible D gene (6 bases). The CDR3 has 13 amino acids. V was cut by 5 bases and J by 2 bases, with 10 bases left in between. Germline V CDR1 and CDR2: SGHNT, YYREEE (reference sequence). The CDR3 reads CASRSDSNTEAFF. DNA for the CDR3: TGTGCCAGCAGGTCGGACAGTAACACTGAAGCTTTCTTT.

V gene TRBV15 combines with J gene TRBJ2-7; no reliable D call. This CDR3 has 14 residues. CDR1 and CDR2 (germline): LNHNV, YYDKDF (reference sequence). Trimming took 4 bases from V and 3 from J, leaving 13 bases between them. The CDR3 sequence is CATSIGLLDYEQYF. The CDR3 region has the DNA TGTGCCACCAGCATTGGTCTCCTCGACTACGAGCAGTACTTC.

Only one count was recorded for this clone. The chain employs TRBV9 and TRBJ1-3, with 7 bases lining up with TRBD1. CDR1 and CDR2 (germline): SGDLS, YYNGEE. After removal of 0 bases from V and 2 bases from J, the junction contained 5 bases not matched to a gene. This CDR3 is 16 amino acids long. CDR3 amino acids: CASSVATGKTGNTIYF. DNA of the CDR3: TGTGCCAGCAGCGTAGCGACAGGGAAGACTGGAAACACCATATATTTT.

The rearrangement links TRBV15 to TRBJ2-6; unclear D gene. The CDR3 runs to 16 residues. The V end was cut by 1 base, the J end by 4 bases, with 11 bases between. CDR1 is LNHNV, CDR2 YYDKDF, per germline (reference sequence). The chain's CDR3 is CATSRGGDIGANVLTF. DNA for the CDR3: TGTGCCACCAGCAGAGGTGGAGACATCGGGGCCAACGTCCTGACTTTC.

A single count supports this clone. The chain is built from TRBV11-2 and TRBJ1-2; D not certain. CDR1 is SGHAT, CDR2 FQNNGV, per germline. The ends were cut back, 7 bases at V and 8 bases at J, with 17 bases in the middle. The CDR3 sequence is 13 residues long. The CDR3 bases are TGTGCCAGCAAGGGCCCGGATAAACGGGGCTACACCTTC. This translates into CASKGPDKRGYTF. The variable domain in full, with the rest retrieved from reference TRBV11-2 and TRBJ1-2, is EAGVAQSPRYKIIEKRQSVAFWCNPISGHATLYWYQQILGQGPKLLIQFQNNGVVDDSQLPKDRFSAERLKGVDSTLKIQPAKLEDSAVYLCASKGPDKRGYTFGSGTRLTVV.

This clone appeared a few times. V is TRBV7-6 and J is TRBJ2-7; D may be TRBD1 (6 bases). The CDR3 spans 13 residues. Deletions cut 1 base from V and 2 bases from J, with 6 bases between. Germline loops: CDR1 SGHVS, CDR2 FNYEAQ. CDR3 sequence: CASSLGTAYEQYF. CDR3 nucleotide sequence: TGTGCCAGCAGCTTAGGGACAGCCTACGAGCAGTACTTC.

This clone appeared once. This chain links TRBV11-2 with TRBJ2-7, with D possibly being TRBD1 (6 bases). Germline assignment: CDR1 SGHAT and CDR2 FQNNGV. V shed 2 bases and J shed 0 bases, with 14 bases lying between them. There are 16 residues in the CDR3. The CDR3, as DNA: TGTGCCAGCAGCTTACAGGGGATGGGAGCCTCCTACGAGCAGTACTTC. It yields the protein CASSLQGMGASYEQYF.

The chain carries TRBV11-2 and TRBJ2-7; weak D call: TRBD1 (6 bases). The CDR3 is made up of 16 amino acids. Trimming removed 1 base at V and 5 bases at J, with 18 bases between. Germline lookup yields CDR1 SGHAT and CDR2 FQNNGV. CDR3 residues: CASSLVWARGPNEQYF. The CDR3 DNA is TGTGCCAGCAGCTTAGTTTGGGCCAGGGGTCCGAACGAGCAGTACTTC.

This clone was counted ten times or more. This chain joins TRBV27 and TRBJ1-2, with D possibly matching TRBD1 (5 bases). Germline V gene sequence: CDR1 MNHEY, CDR2 SMNVEV (reference sequence). Deletions cut 2 bases from V and 4 bases from J, with 8 bases between. The CDR3 contains 13 residues. CDR3 nucleotides: TGTGCCAGCAGTTTACAGGGTATCTATGGCTACACCTTC. Translated, it gives CASSLQGIYGYTF.

The chain uses TRBV7-2 and TRBJ1-6; 9 bases fit TRBD1. J gave up 6 bases and V 4 bases, and 7 bases lay outside the gene matches. Per germline, CDR1 SGHTA and CDR2 FQGNSA. CDR3 length: 16 amino acids. CDR3 in DNA: TGTGCCAGCAGCTCACCGGACAGGGGAATTAATTCACCCCTCCACTTT. This sequence encodes CASSSPDRGINSPLHF.

V usage is TRBV18 and J usage is TRBJ2-1; the match to TRBD2 covers 8 bases. The germline CDR1 and CDR2 sequences are KGHSH and LQKENI. J lost 7 bases, V lost 2 bases, and 10 bases had no gene match. This CDR3 comprises 16 residues. The CDR3 coding sequence is TGTGCCAGCTCACCATATGGGTCTAGCGGGCGGAATGAGCAGTTCTTC. Amino acids: CASSPYGSSGRNEQFF.

This clone turned up a few times. The chain uses TRBV23-1 and TRBJ1-1; D unresolved. TRBV23-1 is an ORF for which the function is uncertain. The V end was cut by 0 bases, the J end by 0 bases, with 17 bases between. The CDR3 loop spans 18 amino acids. CDR3 sequence reads: CASSQSRGRASMNTEAFF. The CDR3 DNA sequence: TGCGCCAGCAGTCAATCGCGAGGGCGGGCATCCATGAACACTGAAGCTTTCTTT.

Comment on this clone: This sample also contains other DNA sequences that code for the same CDR3. The chain joins TRBV4-1 to TRBJ2-7, with D maybe TRBD2 (7 bases). The germline V gene encodes CDR1 MGHRA and CDR2 YSYEKL. Trimming took 3 bases from V and 3 from J, leaving 18 bases between them. The CDR3 sequence is 16 residues long. The CDR3 DNA reads as TGCGCCAGCAGCCAGGAGGTTGCGGGGGCCAACTACGAGCAGTACTTC. It encodes CASSQEVAGANYEQYF.

The V gene is TRBV6-5, the J gene TRBJ1-2; no reliable D call. Trimming took off 7 bases at V and 4 bases at J, with 13 bases between the two ends. Germline lookup yields CDR1 MNHEY and CDR2 SVGAGI. This CDR3 comprises 13 residues. The CDR3 DNA reads TGTGCCAGCACCCCCCTGACCGGCTATGGCTACACCTTC. It is translated as CASTPLTGYGYTF.

CDR3 bases: TGTGCCAGCTCTCGACAGGGGTCCCCAATTAATGAATGGCATTTT. Translated, it gives CASSRQGSPINEWHF. V is TRBV6-5 and J is TRBJ1-5, with 8 bases matching TRBD1. V lost 8 bases, J lost 15 bases, and 21 bases stayed unmatched. CDR3 length equals 15 residues. From germline, CDR1 is MNHEY and CDR2 SVGAGI.

This clone was recorded once. The gene calls are TRBV5-8 and TRBJ1-5; D gene unclear. The CDR3 has 12 amino acids. Germline loops: CDR1 SGHTS, CDR2 YDEGEE. The ends were cut back, 5 bases at V and 7 bases at J, with 10 bases in the middle. The CDR3 reads CASSLTNQPQHF. As DNA, the CDR3 is TGTGCCAGCAGTTTAACTAACCAGCCCCAGCATTTT.

The genes are TRBV11-2 and TRBJ1-2; no firm D call. Germline CDR1 reads SGHAT; CDR2 reads FQNNGV. Trimming took 3 bases from V and 6 from J, leaving 11 bases between them. This CDR3 has 13 residues. CDR3 region: CASSLRGIDGYTF. The CDR3 bases are TGTGCCAGCAGCTTGAGAGGAATCGATGGCTACACCTTC.

This chain joins TRBV5-4 and TRBJ2-3; D uncertain. The germline V and J ends were trimmed by 4 bases and 4 bases, with 19 bases remaining between them. The CDR3 is 16 residues long. Germline CDR1 and CDR2: SGHNT and YYREEE (reference sequence). For the CDR3, the DNA is TGTGCCAGCAGCGTCCCGGGTCATCCTATACCAGATACGCAGTATTTT. Translated, it gives CASSVPGHPIPDTQYF.

The chain joins TRBV2 to TRBJ1-5, with D unresolved. The germline gives CDR1 SNHLY, CDR2 FYNNEI. The V gene lost 9 bases and the J gene lost 4 bases, with 19 bases spanning the gap. There are 15 residues in the CDR3. The CDR3 region has the DNA TGTGCCAGTAGCCCCAATGAGCTTCCTAATCAGCCCCAGCATTTT. Its translation: CASSPNELPNQPQHF. The full variable domain, its missing parts supplied by reference TRBV2 and TRBJ1-5, is EPEVTQTPSHQVTQMGQEVILRCVPISNHLYFYWYRQILGQKVEFLVSFYNNEISEKSEIFDDQFSVERPDGSNFTLKIRSTKLEDSAMYFCASSPNELPNQPQHFGDGTRLSIL.

The CDR3 nucleotides read TGTGCCAGCAGTTACGCGGGGAACACTGAAGCTTTCTTT. As protein: CASSYAGNTEAFF. The chain recombines TRBV6-6 with TRBJ1-1; D is uncertain. There are 13 residues in the CDR3. The V gene lost 2 bases and the J gene lost 1 base, with 5 bases spanning the gap. Germline assignment: CDR1 MNHNY and CDR2 SVGAGI (reference sequence).

The rearrangement uses TRBV2 and TRBJ1-2; D is possibly TRBD1 (5 bases). The CDR3 totals 13 residues. Germline V gene data show CDR1 as SNHLY and CDR2 as FYNNEI. Trimming shortened V by 10 bases and J by 3 bases, and 15 bases separated the two germline ends. The CDR3 reads CATRRGEDYGYTF. The CDR3 coding sequence is TGTGCCACCCGGAGAGGGGAGGACTATGGCTACACCTTC.